The T cell receptor (beta chain) under discussion was sequenced for a study of T cell changes during pregnancy in multiple sclerosis. Profiling relied on immunoSEQ multiplex PCR, and the TCRdb table lists in-frame clones only, not all of them. The sample holds 49,000 or so clones, roughly nine tenths seen once. J was trimmed by 5 bases and V by 4 bases; bases with no gene match: 11. There are 16 residues in the CDR3. CDR1 and CDR2 from the germline V gene are SGHNT and YENEEA. The specimen comprised CD4+ T cells from peripheral blood mononuclear cells, sampled in the second trimester of pregnancy. This TCR came from a female donor in good health, enrolled as a control in a pregnancy study. The chain links TRBV11-3 to TRBJ1-3, with 7 nucleotides matching TRBD1. The DNA of the CDR3 is TGTGCCAGCAGCTCCTCGAGGACAGGAGGGAGAAACACCATATATTTT. Its translation: CASSSSRTGGRNTIYF.